These T cell receptor beta chains were read from a single sample in a study of memory CD4+ T cells and cytomegalovirus serostatus. Method: immunoSEQ multiplex PCR; TCRdb's copy keeps in-frame clones and lacks some. Seen here are approximately 65,000 clones, around 77% observed once, and the top ten hold 0.88%. Material: memory CD4+ T cells from blood. Receptors were obtained from an adult in good health and CMV-seronegative. CDR3s include the opening cysteine and the closing phenylalanine or tryptophan. Fields, in order: V gene, D gene, clone size, J gene, CDR3 DNA, CDR3 protein. D genes are given only for firm matches. Clone sizes are given selectively: once, few, many, or a class where the clone is expanded.

v_gene: TRBV30; d_gene: TRBD1; abundance: .; j_gene: TRBJ1-3; CDR3nt: TGTGCCTTTCAACAGGGGGCGGCCGGAAACACCATATATTTT; CDR3aa: CAFQQGAAGNTIYF
v_gene: TRBV12-2; d_gene: .; abundance: .; j_gene: TRBJ2-3; CDR3nt: TGTGCAAGTCGCTTAGTGATTAGCGGGGCCTCGGATACGCAGTATTTT; CDR3aa: CASRLVISGASDTQYF
v_gene: TRBV18; d_gene: TRBD1; abundance: .; j_gene: TRBJ1-5; CDR3nt: TGTGCCAGCTCACCCGGGACAGGGGATTATAGCAATCAGCCCCAGCATTTT; CDR3aa: CASSPGTGDYSNQPQHF
v_gene: TRBV10-2; d_gene: .; abundance: .; j_gene: TRBJ1-6; CDR3nt: TGCGCCACCGAACAGGGCCCCTATAATTCACCCCTCCACTTT; CDR3aa: CATEQGPYNSPLHF
v_gene: TRBV5-6; d_gene: .; abundance: .; j_gene: TRBJ1-1; CDR3nt: TGTGCCAGCAGCCTAGGACCAGGGGAGGCGAACACTGAAGCTTTCTTT; CDR3aa: CASSLGPGEANTEAFF
v_gene: TRBV7-6; d_gene: .; abundance: .; j_gene: TRBJ1-3; CDR3nt: TGTGCCAGCAGCTCCGGGACGCTCTCTGGAAACACCATATATTTT; CDR3aa: CASSSGTLSGNTIYF
v_gene: TRBV6-1; d_gene: .; abundance: .; j_gene: TRBJ2-7; CDR3nt: TGTGCCAGCCGACAGGCCTCCTACGAGCAGTACTTC; CDR3aa: CASRQASYEQYF
v_gene: TRBV10-3; d_gene: TRBD2; abundance: .; j_gene: TRBJ2-1; CDR3nt: TGTGCCATAAAAGCGGGAGGATCCTACAATGAGCAGTTCTTC; CDR3aa: CAIKAGGSYNEQFF
v_gene: TRBV11-1; d_gene: TRBD2; abundance: .; j_gene: TRBJ2-5; CDR3nt: TGTGCCAGCAGAACTGGGACAGCGGGGGGAGAGACCCAGTACTTC; CDR3aa: CASRTGTAGGETQYF
v_gene: TRBV7-8; d_gene: .; abundance: .; j_gene: TRBJ1-2; CDR3nt: TGTGCCAGCAGCTTAGCGGCGGAAGGGAGCTATGGCTACACCTTC; CDR3aa: CASSLAAEGSYGYTF
v_gene: TRBV19; d_gene: TRBD1; abundance: .; j_gene: TRBJ2-2; CDR3nt: TGTGCCAGCCGGGACAGGACGAACACCGGGGAGCTGTTTTTT; CDR3aa: CASRDRTNTGELFF
v_gene: TRBV6-5; d_gene: TRBD2; abundance: .; j_gene: TRBJ2-1; CDR3nt: TGTGCCAGCAGTCCACCGGGACTAACCTACAATGAGCAGTTCTTC; CDR3aa: CASSPPGLTYNEQFF
v_gene: TRBV7-3; d_gene: .; abundance: .; j_gene: TRBJ2-2; CDR3nt: TGTGCCAGCAGCTTAACACTGGCCGGGGAGCTGTTTTTT; CDR3aa: CASSLTLAGELFF
v_gene: TRBV28; d_gene: .; abundance: .; j_gene: TRBJ1-5; CDR3nt: TGTGCCAGCAGTTTATCAGGGAATCAGCCCCAGCATTTT; CDR3aa: CASSLSGNQPQHF
v_gene: TRBV7-9; d_gene: .; abundance: .; j_gene: TRBJ2-2; CDR3nt: TGTGCCAGCAGCCCCAGGAACACCGGGGAGCTGTTTTTT; CDR3aa: CASSPRNTGELFF
v_gene: TRBV28; d_gene: TRBD2; abundance: .; j_gene: TRBJ2-7; CDR3nt: TGTGCCAGCAGTGGCGGGACTAGCGGGAGTTCCTACGAGCAGTACTTC; CDR3aa: CASSGGTSGSSYEQYF
v_gene: TRBV11-1; d_gene: .; abundance: .; j_gene: TRBJ1-1; CDR3nt: TGTGCCAGCAGCCCGAGTGCGGGGGCCGATGACACTGAAGCTTTCTTT; CDR3aa: CASSPSAGADDTEAFF
v_gene: TRBV4-1; d_gene: .; abundance: .; j_gene: TRBJ1-5; CDR3nt: TGCGCCAGCAGCCTAGATGGACCTTTCAATCAGCCCCAGCATTTT; CDR3aa: CASSLDGPFNQPQHF
v_gene: TRBV29-1; d_gene: TRBD1; abundance: .; j_gene: TRBJ1-1; CDR3nt: TGCAGCGCCAACCACAGGGGGCAGAACACTGAAGCTTTCTTT; CDR3aa: CSANHRGQNTEAFF
v_gene: TRBV19; d_gene: .; abundance: .; j_gene: TRBJ2-1; CDR3nt: TGTGCCAGTAGTGGGTCCAGTGGGCACAATGAGCAGTTCTTC; CDR3aa: CASSGSSGHNEQFF
v_gene: TRBV5-6; d_gene: TRBD1; abundance: once; j_gene: TRBJ1-1; CDR3nt: TGTGCCAGCAGCTTTCGGACGGGACAGGTGAACACTGAAGCTTTCTTT; CDR3aa: CASSFRTGQVNTEAFF
v_gene: TRBV11-3; d_gene: TRBD2; abundance: few; j_gene: TRBJ2-1; CDR3nt: TGTGCCAGCAGCTCACCACCGGGTAGCGGGGTAGAGGGTGAGCAGTTCTTC; CDR3aa: CASSSPPGSGVEGEQFF
v_gene: TRBV10-1; d_gene: .; abundance: few; j_gene: TRBJ2-2; CDR3nt: TGCGCCAGCAGCCAGGACAGAAACACCGGGGAGCTGTTTTTT; CDR3aa: CASSQDRNTGELFF
v_gene: TRBV4-1; d_gene: .; abundance: .; j_gene: TRBJ1-2; CDR3nt: TGCGCCAGCAGCCACGGTCAGGAATACTATGGCTACACCTTC; CDR3aa: CASSHGQEYYGYTF
v_gene: TRBV30; d_gene: .; abundance: .; j_gene: TRBJ2-7; CDR3nt: TGTGCCTGGAGTGTCTTCGCCCGGGAAGACTACGAGCAGTACTTC; CDR3aa: CAWSVFAREDYEQYF
v_gene: TRBV2; d_gene: .; abundance: .; j_gene: TRBJ1-2; CDR3nt: TGTGCCAGACAGGGTATAAACTATGGCTACACCTTC; CDR3aa: CARQGINYGYTF
v_gene: TRBV10-3; d_gene: TRBD2; abundance: .; j_gene: TRBJ2-1; CDR3nt: TGTGCCATCAGTGACCTAGCGGGAGTCAATGAGCAGTTCTTC; CDR3aa: CAISDLAGVNEQFF
v_gene: TRBV5-1; d_gene: TRBD1; abundance: .; j_gene: TRBJ2-7; CDR3nt: TGCGCCAGCGGTATAGGGGGCGGCGAGCAGTACTTC; CDR3aa: CASGIGGGEQYF
v_gene: TRBV5-1; d_gene: .; abundance: .; j_gene: TRBJ2-7; CDR3nt: TGCGCCAGCAGCTTGGTACTAGGTTCCTACGAGCAGTACTTC; CDR3aa: CASSLVLGSYEQYF
v_gene: TRBV7-9; d_gene: .; abundance: few; j_gene: TRBJ2-1; CDR3nt: TGTGCCACACAAGACACGTACAATGAGCAGTTCTTC; CDR3aa: CATQDTYNEQFF
v_gene: TRBV2; d_gene: .; abundance: .; j_gene: TRBJ1-3; CDR3nt: TGTGCCAGCAGTTTTTTCCCCTCTGGAAACACCATATATTTT; CDR3aa: CASSFFPSGNTIYF
v_gene: TRBV28; d_gene: .; abundance: .; j_gene: TRBJ1-6; CDR3nt: TGTGCCAGCCGAGACAAGTTTAATTCACCCCTCCACTTT; CDR3aa: CASRDKFNSPLHF
v_gene: TRBV19; d_gene: .; abundance: .; j_gene: TRBJ2-7; CDR3nt: TGTGCCAGTAGTACAGAGGTAGCAGGACACTACGAGCAGTACTTC; CDR3aa: CASSTEVAGHYEQYF
v_gene: TRBV6-6; d_gene: TRBD1; abundance: .; j_gene: TRBJ2-5; CDR3nt: TGTGCCAGCAGTTCCCGGGACAGGGGGAAAGAGACCCAGTACTTC; CDR3aa: CASSSRDRGKETQYF
v_gene: TRBV5-1; d_gene: .; abundance: .; j_gene: TRBJ2-5; CDR3nt: TGCGCCAGCAGCTTTCCAGGGATCGAGACCCAGTACTTC; CDR3aa: CASSFPGIETQYF
v_gene: TRBV7-2; d_gene: .; abundance: .; j_gene: TRBJ2-5; CDR3nt: TGTGCCAGCAGCTCTATGGGGGGCGGGCTCCAAGAGACCCAGTACTTC; CDR3aa: CASSSMGGGLQETQYF
v_gene: TRBV6-4; d_gene: .; abundance: .; j_gene: TRBJ1-2; CDR3nt: TGTGCCAGCAGTGACCGGGACGCGGCTATGTATGGCTACACCTTC; CDR3aa: CASSDRDAAMYGYTF
v_gene: TRBV5-1; d_gene: .; abundance: .; j_gene: TRBJ2-3; CDR3nt: TGCGCCAGCACGTCCGGGCCGGCTAGCACAGATACGCAGTATTTT; CDR3aa: CASTSGPASTDTQYF
v_gene: TRBV27; d_gene: TRBD1; abundance: .; j_gene: TRBJ1-5; CDR3nt: TGTGCCAGCAGCGGGACAGTCAATCAGCCCCAGCATTTT; CDR3aa: CASSGTVNQPQHF
v_gene: TRBV6-6; d_gene: .; abundance: .; j_gene: TRBJ2-1; CDR3nt: TGTGCCAGCAGCACATATGGGGGTAGGGATGAGCAGTTCTTC; CDR3aa: CASSTYGGRDEQFF
v_gene: TRBV7-2; d_gene: .; abundance: .; j_gene: TRBJ1-5; CDR3nt: TGTGCCAGCAGCTTCCAGGTTCTAGATCAGCCCCAGCATTTT; CDR3aa: CASSFQVLDQPQHF